These 11 T cell receptor beta chains were sequenced from one sample in a study of Graves' ophthalmopathy and Graves' hyperthyroidism. Amplification of TCR beta CDR3 regions used RNA transcripts. First-round RT-PCR relied on HTBI primers, and a second-round multiplex PCR came next. One entry per CDR3 protein results from TCRdb running MiXCR on the multiplex PCR reads. The repertoire holds some 380,000 distinct CDR3 sequences, 15% seen once, with approximately 7% in the top ten. The sample consisted of peripheral blood. These receptors originate from a woman under 30 with stable Graves' hyperthyroidism.

In its sample, this clonotype was seen many times. This chain links TRBV27 with TRBJ1-2; TRBD1 matches 7 bases. The CDR3 contains 14 residues. Germline V gene sequence: CDR1 MNHEY, CDR2 SMNVEV (reference sequence). Trimming cost V 4 bases and J 8 bases; bases outside gene matches: 10. The DNA for the CDR3 is TGTGCCAGCAGTTCGAGACAGGGAATAGGGGGCTACACCTTC. This encodes CASSSRQGIGGYTF.

The rearrangement uses TRBV27 and TRBJ1-5; D might be TRBD1 (5 bases). CDR3 length: 15 amino acids. With 5 bases removed from V and 0 bases from J, the gap between germline ends came to 11 bases. Germline V gives CDR1 MNHEY, CDR2 SMNVEV (reference sequence). For the CDR3, the DNA is TGTGCCAGCAGTCCTCAGGGATATAGCAATCAGCCCCAGCATTTT. As protein: CASSPQGYSNQPQHF.

This clonotype was seen repeatedly, ten times or more. The rearrangement joins TRBV5-1 to TRBJ1-1; perhaps TRBD1 as D (6 bases). Per the germline V gene, CDR1 is SGHRS and CDR2 is YFSETQ. The CDR3 totals 16 residues. V dropped 3 bases and J dropped 0 bases, with 15 bases sitting between them. The DNA for the CDR3 is TGCGCCAGCAGCTCAAGACAGGAAAGATTGAACACTGAAGCTTTCTTT. The encoded protein is CASSSRQERLNTEAFF. The full variable domain, its missing parts supplied by reference TRBV5-1 and TRBJ1-1, is KAGVTQTPRYLIKTRGQQVTLSCSPISGHRSVSWYQQTPGQGLQFLFEYFSETQRNKGNFPGRFSGRQFSNSRSEMNVSTLELGDSALYLCASSSRQERLNTEAFFGQGTRLTVV.

This clonotype has just a few counts. The chain joins TRBV20-1 to TRBJ2-2; possibly TRBD1 for D (6 bases). CDR3 size: 15 residues. The V and J ends lost 3 bases and 4 bases respectively, with 15 bases between them. Germline-derived CDR1 and CDR2 are DFQATT and SNEGSKA (reference sequence). CDR3 amino acids: CSARAGQSRTGELFF. The DNA of the CDR3 is TGCAGTGCTAGGGCCGGACAGAGCCGCACCGGGGAGCTGTTTTTT.

Turning to this clonotype: A much more abundant neighbour one base away suggests this may be a read error. The genes are TRBV12-3 or TRBV12-4 and TRBJ2-7, with D possibly TRBD2 on 5 matching bases. This CDR3 has 13 residues. Trimming cost V 4 bases and J 7 bases, with 14 bases left between them. The CDR3 DNA follows: TGTGCCAGCAGTTCCGGCGGGCCTAGGGAGCAGTACTTC. Translation: CASSSGGPREQYF.

This clonotype occurred a few times. This rearrangement joins TRBV19 to TRBJ2-4; TRBD1 or TRBD2 may be the D gene (5 bases each). The CDR3 spans 14 residues. V was trimmed by 5 bases and J by 6 bases, leaving 14 bases between them. Germline V CDR1 and CDR2: LNHDA, SQIVND (reference sequence). CDR3 sequence reads: CASSHKGETNIQYF. Written as DNA, the CDR3 is TGTGCCAGTAGTCATAAAGGGGAGACAAACATTCAGTACTTC.

The rearrangement joins TRBV5-1 to TRBJ1-2, with unresolved D. V was shortened by 1 base and J by 4 bases, with 8 bases between the two germline ends. The CDR3 totals 13 residues. The germline V gene has CDR1 SGHRS and CDR2 YFSETQ. The DNA for the CDR3 is TGCGCCAGCAGCTTGAGGTACGGCTATGGCTACACCTTC. Its translation is CASSLRYGYGYTF.

The J gene is TRBJ2-2, the V gene TRBV27; D not resolved. Germline CDR1 is MNHEY and CDR2 is SMNVEV (reference sequence). The CDR3 runs 13 residues. V lost 3 bases and J 7 bases, leaving 9 bases between the germline ends. CDR3 protein: CASSFSSGGELFF. CDR3 nucleotides: TGTGCCAGCAGTTTCTCTTCGGGCGGGGAGCTGTTTTTT.

This clonotype was detected ten times or more. This sequence joins TRBV11-2 and TRBJ1-2; a possible D gene is TRBD1 (6 bases). The CDR3 is 17 amino acids. CDR1 and CDR2 from the germline V gene are SGHAT and FQNNGV. V was trimmed by 7 bases and J by 4 bases, leaving 25 bases between them. The CDR3 protein is CASNPGVRRRHPYGYTF. CDR3 nucleotide sequence: TGTGCCAGCAACCCAGGGGTGCGTCGGCGTCATCCCTATGGCTACACCTTC. Full variable domain (missing parts from reference TRBV11-2 and TRBJ1-2): EAGVAQSPRYKIIEKRQSVAFWCNPISGHATLYWYQQILGQGPKLLIQFQNNGVVDDSQLPKDRFSAERLKGVDSTLKIQPAKLEDSAVYLCASNPGVRRRHPYGYTFGSGTRLTVV.

This clonotype came up many times. The gene calls are TRBV12-3 or TRBV12-4 and TRBJ2-2, with D possibly being TRBD1 (6 bases). The CDR3 has 16 amino acids. V was pared by 6 bases and J by 0 bases, with 14 bases between. CDR3 nucleotides: TGTGCCAGCAGGCACGCAGGGGCTTCGAACACCGGGGAGCTGTTTTTT. It translates to CASRHAGASNTGELFF.

Ten or more counts support this clonotype. The V call is TRBV5-1, the J call TRBJ2-2, with TRBD2 identical over 9 bases. This CDR3 comprises 18 residues. Germline CDR1 and CDR2: SGHRS and YFSETQ. V was pared by 0 bases and J by 0 bases, with 6 bases of the junction left unmatched. The CDR3 region has the DNA TGCGCCAGCAGCTTGGAAGGTAGCGGGGGACCGAACACCGGGGAGCTGTTTTTT. This sequence encodes CASSLEGSGGPNTGELFF.